Shown below are 14 T cell receptor beta chains from a single sample sequenced in a study of blood T cell repertoires in COVID-19. TCRdb's copy holds only in-frame clones and misses some; the assay was immunoSEQ multiplex PCR. The repertoire holds about 200,000 clones, with roughly 89% as singletons. Material for sequencing was peripheral blood. These TCRs come from a man aged 50 to 59 with acute or convalescent COVID-19.

There are a few counts of this clone. V usage is TRBV10-3 and J usage is TRBJ1-1; perhaps TRBD1 as D (6 bases). Between the trimmed V and J ends, which lost 2 bases and 5 bases, there was a span of 15 bases. Germline V gene sequence: CDR1 ENHRY, CDR2 SYGVKD. The CDR3 has 15 residues. As DNA, the CDR3 is TGTGCCATCAGTGAGCGTCAGGGGCTGGGGACTGAAGCTTTCTTT. It specifies CAISERQGLGTEAFF.

The rearrangement uses TRBV11-3 and TRBJ2-1, with D uncertain. This CDR3 is 13 amino acids long. The ends were cut back, 2 bases at V and 5 bases at J, with 7 bases in the middle. Germline lookup yields CDR1 SGHNT and CDR2 YENEEA. The CDR3 DNA reads as TGTGCCAGCAGCTTAACCCAGAACAATGAGCAGTTCTTC. Translation gives CASSLTQNNEQFF.

V is TRBV3-1 (or the pseudogene TRBV3-2) and J is TRBJ1-3, with D possibly being TRBD1 (6 bases). The CDR3 contains 15 residues. V lost 1 base and J 2 bases, leaving 9 bases between the germline ends. Germline V gene sequence: CDR1 LGHDT, CDR2 YNNKEL (reference sequence). The CDR3 DNA sequence: TGTGCCAGCAGCCAAGGAAGGGGGACTGGAAACACCATATATTTT. As protein: CASSQGRGTGNTIYF.

The genes are TRBV11-2 and TRBJ2-3; 7 bases map to TRBD2. The CDR3 contains 16 residues. CDR1 and CDR2 from the germline V gene are SGHAT and FQNNGV. With 3 bases clipped from V and 1 base from J, the junction kept 7 bases outside the gene matches. CDR3 protein: CASSFSSSGGTDTQYF. Here the CDR3 DNA reads TGTGCCAGCAGCTTCTCTTCCAGCGGGGGCACAGATACGCAGTATTTT. Supplemented by reference TRBV11-2 and TRBJ2-3, the full variable domain reads EAGVAQSPRYKIIEKRQSVAFWCNPISGHATLYWYQQILGQGPKLLIQFQNNGVVDDSQLPKDRFSAERLKGVDSTLKIQPAKLEDSAVYLCASSFSSSGGTDTQYFGPGTRLTVL.

About this clone itself: Other nucleotide sequences from this sample produce the same CDR3. The V gene is TRBV7-6, the J gene TRBJ2-7; TRBD2 matches at 13 bases. The CDR3 is made up of 14 amino acids. Trimming at V came to 6 bases and at J to 4 bases, leaving 3 bases not matched to a gene. Per the germline V gene, CDR1 is SGHVS and CDR2 is FNYEAQ. Here the CDR3 DNA reads TGTGCCAGCAGTCGGACTAGCGGGAGTTACGAGCAGTACTTC. This encodes CASSRTSGSYEQYF. Variable domain in full (rest from reference TRBV7-6 and TRBJ2-7): GAGVSQSPRYKVTKRGQDVALRCDPISGHVSLYWYRQALGQGPEFLTYFNYEAQQDKSGLPNDRFSAERPEGSISTLTIQRTEQRDSAMYRCASSRTSGSYEQYFGPGTRLTVT.

The chain uses TRBV9 and TRBJ2-5; possible D gene TRBD2, 5 bases. CDR3 length: 14 residues. The V and J ends lost 4 bases and 0 bases respectively, with 10 bases between them. CDR1 is SGDLS and CDR2 is YYNGEE in the germline V gene. Here the CDR3 reads CASSSGLYQETQYF. CDR3 nucleotide sequence: TGTGCCAGCAGCTCAGGACTGTACCAAGAGACCCAGTACTTC.

The chain uses TRBV6-6 and TRBJ1-2; D is unclear. This CDR3 comprises 13 residues. V was cut by 6 bases and J by 5 bases, with 13 bases left in between. Germline CDR1 and CDR2: MNHNY and SVGAGI (reference sequence). The CDR3 DNA follows: TGTGCCAGCAGACCTGCCCAGGTATATGGCTACACCTTC. Its protein product is CASRPAQVYGYTF.

The chain is built from TRBV9 and TRBJ1-2; D is perhaps TRBD1 (5 bases). V was trimmed by 2 bases and J by 8 bases, leaving 16 bases between them. The CDR3 spans 14 residues. Germline lookup yields CDR1 SGDLS and CDR2 YYNGEE. The CDR3 nucleotides are TGTGCCAGCAGCGTCGGAGTCCCCAAGGGGGGCTACACCTTC. It encodes CASSVGVPKGGYTF.

The genes are TRBV6-6 and TRBJ2-3, with 11 nucleotides matching TRBD2. V gave up 5 bases and J gave up 2 bases; unmatched junction bases: 3. Germline assignment: CDR1 MNHNY and CDR2 SVGAGI (reference sequence). The CDR3 runs 15 residues. The CDR3 nucleotides are TGTGCCAGCAGTCTAGCGGGGGGAGACACAGATACGCAGTATTTT. This translates into CASSLAGGDTDTQYF.

The chain employs TRBV27 and TRBJ2-7; 7 bases fit TRBD1. The V gene's germline CDR1 is MNHEY and CDR2 SMNVEV (reference sequence). The trim removed 2 bases at V and 5 bases at J, leaving 12 bases unmatched. The CDR3 contains 16 residues. The CDR3 nucleotides are TGTGCCAGCAGTTTAGAGTCGACAGGGAACCTCCACGAGCAGTACTTC. Its protein product is CASSLESTGNLHEQYF.

The rearrangement joins TRBV27 to TRBJ2-7; 12 positions agree with TRBD1. This CDR3 is built from 15 residues. In germline, CDR1 is MNHEY, CDR2 SMNVEV (reference sequence). The J segment lost 4 bases and the V segment lost 3 bases, leaving 4 bases of the junction unmatched. The CDR3 loop is CASSFRDRGLYEQYF. For the CDR3, the DNA is TGTGCCAGCAGTTTTCGGGACAGGGGGCTATACGAGCAGTACTTC.

The rearrangement links TRBV11-2 to TRBJ2-5; TRBD2 aligns across 9 bases. The ends lost 5 bases at V and 0 bases at J; junction bases unmatched: 10. The CDR3 runs to 17 residues. CDR1 SGHAT and CDR2 FQNNGV come from the germline V gene. The CDR3 protein is CASSQGAAGGYQETQYF. In DNA form, the CDR3 reads TGTGCCAGCAGCCAGGGTGCGGCGGGGGGGTACCAAGAGACCCAGTACTTC.

The rearrangement joins TRBV4-3 to TRBJ1-3, with a weak D call TRBD1 (6 bases). From germline, CDR1 is LGHNA and CDR2 YSLEER. The V and J ends lost 5 bases and 1 base respectively, with 15 bases between them. The CDR3 consists of 16 residues. CDR3 loop: CASSKTGLLSGNTIYF. The CDR3, as DNA: TGCGCCAGCAGCAAGACAGGCCTTTTGTCTGGAAACACCATATATTTT.

The gene calls are TRBV19 and TRBJ1-6; 7 bases match TRBD1. With 5 bases clipped from V and 10 bases from J, the junction kept 11 bases outside the gene matches. CDR1 and CDR2 (germline): LNHDA, SQIVND (reference sequence). The CDR3 extends over 15 amino acids. CDR3 bases: TGTGCCAGTAGTGGGTCGACAGGGCCGGACTCACCCCTCCACTTT. Protein: CASSGSTGPDSPLHF. The full variable domain, rest sourced from reference TRBV19 and TRBJ1-6, is DGGITQSPKYLFRKEGQNVTLSCEQNLNHDAMYWYRQDPGQGLRLIYYSQIVNDFQKGDIAEGYSVSREKKESFPLTVTSAQKNPTAFYLCASSGSTGPDSPLHFGNGTRLTVT.